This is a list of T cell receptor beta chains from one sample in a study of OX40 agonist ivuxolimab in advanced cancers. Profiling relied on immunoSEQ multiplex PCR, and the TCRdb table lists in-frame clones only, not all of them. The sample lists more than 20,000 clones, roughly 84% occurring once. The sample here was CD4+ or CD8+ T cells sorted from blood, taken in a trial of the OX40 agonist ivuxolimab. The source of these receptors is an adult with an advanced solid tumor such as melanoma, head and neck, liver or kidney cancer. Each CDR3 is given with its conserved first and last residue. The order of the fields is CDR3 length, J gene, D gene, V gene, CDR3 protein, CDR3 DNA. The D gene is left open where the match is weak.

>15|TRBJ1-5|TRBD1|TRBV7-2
CASSPRQGRGQPQHF
TGTGCCAGCAGCCCCAGACAGGGGCGGGGGCAGCCCCAGCATTTT
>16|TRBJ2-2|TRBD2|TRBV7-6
CASSLELTSGTGELFF
TGTGCCAGCAGCTTAGAGTTAACTAGCGGGACCGGGGAGCTGTTTTTT
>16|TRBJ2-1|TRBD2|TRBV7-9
CASSPVTSGRGNEQFF
TGTGCCAGCAGCCCAGTGACTAGCGGGAGGGGCAATGAGCAGTTCTTC
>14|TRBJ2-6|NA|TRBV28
CASSFLGGANVLTF
TGTGCCAGCAGTTTTCTGGGTGGGGCCAACGTCCTGACTTTC
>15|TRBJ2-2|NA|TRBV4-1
CASSQLIGRGGELFF
TGCGCCAGCAGCCAACTTATCGGGCGTGGCGGGGAGCTGTTTTTT
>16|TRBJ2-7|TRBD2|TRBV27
CASSFSGRAGGYEQYF
TGTGCCAGCAGTTTCTCCGGCAGGGCGGGAGGGTACGAGCAGTACTTC
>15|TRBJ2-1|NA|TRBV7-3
CASSSTGEVYNEQFF
TGTGCCAGCAGCTCTACAGGGGAGGTGTACAATGAGCAGTTCTTC
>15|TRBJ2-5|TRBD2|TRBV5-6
CASSLRTGGLETQYF
TGTGCCAGCAGCCTAAGGACGGGAGGTTTGGAGACCCAGTACTTC
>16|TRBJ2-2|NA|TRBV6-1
CASSEADNMNTGELFF
TGTGCCAGCAGTGAAGCGGACAATATGAACACCGGGGAGCTGTTTTTT
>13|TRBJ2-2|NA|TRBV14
CASSPGQTGELFF
TGTGCCAGCAGCCCAGGACAGACCGGGGAGCTGTTTTTT
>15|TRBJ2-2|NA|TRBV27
CASSLRQANTGELFF
TGTGCCAGCAGTTTAAGACAGGCGAACACCGGGGAGCTGTTTTTT
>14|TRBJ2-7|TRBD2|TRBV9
CASSPWTSGYEQYF
TGTGCCAGCAGCCCATGGACTAGCGGATACGAGCAGTACTTC
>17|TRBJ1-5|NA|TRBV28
CASSFPQGQGIYQPQHF
TGTGCCAGCAGTTTCCCCCAGGGCCAGGGTATATATCAGCCCCAGCATTTT
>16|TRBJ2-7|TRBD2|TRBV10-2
CASRMVLAGSTYEQYF
TGCGCCAGCAGGATGGTCCTAGCGGGTTCCACCTACGAGCAGTACTTC